This TCR beta chain was identified during a study of blood T cells in healthy people across ages. The authors ran a second PCR of about 7 to 11 cycles using a sample-barcoded 5' primer and a J-beta primer mix. Carrying 12 random nucleotides, a template-switch adaptor labeled each individual cDNA molecule. One entry per CDR3 protein, called by TCRdb with MiXCR from the 5' RACE reads. Found here are about 680,000 distinct CDR3 sequences, around 49% of them singletons; the top ten hold roughly 30%. Germline-derived CDR1 and CDR2 are SGHDT and YYEEEE. The CDR3 loop spans 15 amino acids. Trimming removed 2 bases from V and 7 bases from J, with 15 bases in between.

The chain recombines TRBV5-6 with TRBJ1-4; no definite D call. The TCR comes from a woman aged 55-70 years in good health. Sequences were obtained from blood. CDR3 nucleotides: TGTGCCAGCAGCTTCCGGGTCGGGTATAGTGAAAAACTGTTTTTT. This gives the protein CASSFRVGYSEKLFF. Together with reference TRBV5-6 and TRBJ1-4, the CDR3 gives the full variable domain: DAGVTQSPTHLIKTRGQQVTLRCSPKSGHDTVSWYQQALGQGPQFIFQYYEEEERQRGNFPDRFSGHQFPNYSSELNVNALLLGDSALYLCASSFRVGYSEKLFFGSGTQLSVL.